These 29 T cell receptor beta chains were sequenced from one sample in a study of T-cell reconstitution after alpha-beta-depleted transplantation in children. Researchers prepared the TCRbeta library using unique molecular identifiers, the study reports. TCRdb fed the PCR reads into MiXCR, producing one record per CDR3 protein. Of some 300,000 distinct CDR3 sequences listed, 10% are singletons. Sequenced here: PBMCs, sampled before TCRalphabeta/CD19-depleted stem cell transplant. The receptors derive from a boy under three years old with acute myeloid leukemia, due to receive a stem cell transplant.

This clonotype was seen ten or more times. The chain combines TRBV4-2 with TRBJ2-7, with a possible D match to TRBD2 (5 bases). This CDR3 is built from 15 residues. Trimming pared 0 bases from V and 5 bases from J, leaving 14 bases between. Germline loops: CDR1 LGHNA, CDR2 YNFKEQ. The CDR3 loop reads CASSQEAGVVNEQYF. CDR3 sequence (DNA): TGTGCCAGCAGCCAAGAAGCCGGGGTCGTGAACGAGCAGTACTTC.

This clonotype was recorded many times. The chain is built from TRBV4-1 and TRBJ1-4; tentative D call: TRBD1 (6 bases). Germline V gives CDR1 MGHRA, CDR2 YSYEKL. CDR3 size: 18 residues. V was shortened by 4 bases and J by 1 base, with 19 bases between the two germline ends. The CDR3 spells CASSRPTVRGRTNEKLFF. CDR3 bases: TGCGCCAGCAGCCGACCGACAGTCCGGGGGCGAACTAATGAAAAACTGTTTTTT.

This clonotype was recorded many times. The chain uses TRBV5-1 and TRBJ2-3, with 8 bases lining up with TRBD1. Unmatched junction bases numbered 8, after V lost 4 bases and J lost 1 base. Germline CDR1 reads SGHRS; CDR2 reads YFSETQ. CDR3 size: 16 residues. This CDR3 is CASSGLRGQGTDTQYF. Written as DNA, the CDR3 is TGCGCCAGCAGCGGACTCAGGGGGCAGGGCACAGATACGCAGTATTTT. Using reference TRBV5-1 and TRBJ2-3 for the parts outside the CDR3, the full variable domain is KAGVTQTPRYLIKTRGQQVTLSCSPISGHRSVSWYQQTPGQGLQFLFEYFSETQRNKGNFPGRFSGRQFSNSRSEMNVSTLELGDSALYLCASSGLRGQGTDTQYFGPGTRLTVL.

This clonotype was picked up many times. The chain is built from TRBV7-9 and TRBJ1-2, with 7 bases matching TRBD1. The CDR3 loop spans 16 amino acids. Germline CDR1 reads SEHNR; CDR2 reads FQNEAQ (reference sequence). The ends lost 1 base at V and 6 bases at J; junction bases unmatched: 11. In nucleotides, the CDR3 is TGTGCCAGCAGCTTAGGACAGGGTAACACCTGGGATGGCTACACCTTC. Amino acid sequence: CASSLGQGNTWDGYTF.

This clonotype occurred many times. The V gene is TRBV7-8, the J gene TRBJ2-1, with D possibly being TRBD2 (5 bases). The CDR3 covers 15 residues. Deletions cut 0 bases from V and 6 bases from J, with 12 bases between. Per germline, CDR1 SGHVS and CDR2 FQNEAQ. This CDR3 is CASSLALLVANEQFF. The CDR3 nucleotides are TGTGCCAGCAGCTTAGCACTACTAGTAGCCAATGAGCAGTTCTTC.

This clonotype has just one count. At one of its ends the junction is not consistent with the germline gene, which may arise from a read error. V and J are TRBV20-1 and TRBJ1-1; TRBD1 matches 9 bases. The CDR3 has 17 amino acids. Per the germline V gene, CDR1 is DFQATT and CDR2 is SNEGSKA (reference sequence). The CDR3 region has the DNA TGCTGTGCTAGAGATCTCCCAACAGGGGGCCGGGGCACTGAAGCTTTCTTT. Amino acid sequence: CCARDLPTGGRGTEAFF.

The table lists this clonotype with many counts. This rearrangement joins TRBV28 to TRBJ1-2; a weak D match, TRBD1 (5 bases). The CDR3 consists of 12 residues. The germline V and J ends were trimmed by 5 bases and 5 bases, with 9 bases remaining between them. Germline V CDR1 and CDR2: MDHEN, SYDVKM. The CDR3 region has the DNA TGTGCCAGCAGTCCCGGGACTTATGGCTACACCTTC. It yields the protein CASSPGTYGYTF.

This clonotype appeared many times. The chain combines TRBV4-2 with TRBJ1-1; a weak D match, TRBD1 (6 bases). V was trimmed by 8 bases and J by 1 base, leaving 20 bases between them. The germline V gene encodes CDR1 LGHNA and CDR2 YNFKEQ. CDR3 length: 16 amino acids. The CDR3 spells CASRRSRVTGNTEAFF. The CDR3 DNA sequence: TGTGCCAGCCGTAGGTCACGGGTGACAGGGAACACTGAAGCTTTCTTT.

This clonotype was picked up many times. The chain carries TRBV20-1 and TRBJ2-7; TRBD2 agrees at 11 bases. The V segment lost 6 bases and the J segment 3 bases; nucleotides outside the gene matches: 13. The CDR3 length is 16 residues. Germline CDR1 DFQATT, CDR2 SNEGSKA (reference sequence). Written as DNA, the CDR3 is TGCAGTGCCCCACCCGGGACTAGCGGCAAGATCTACGAGCAGTACTTC. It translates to CSAPPGTSGKIYEQYF.

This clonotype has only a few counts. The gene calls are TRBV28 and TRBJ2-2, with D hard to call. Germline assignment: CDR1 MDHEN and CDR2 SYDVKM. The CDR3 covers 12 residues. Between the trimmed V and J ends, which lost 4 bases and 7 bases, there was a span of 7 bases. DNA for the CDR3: TGTGCCAGCAGTTGGGCCGACGGGGAGCTGTTTTTT. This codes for CASSWADGELFF. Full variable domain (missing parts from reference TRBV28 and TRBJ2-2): DVKVTQSSRYLVKRTGEKVFLECVQDMDHENMFWYRQDPGLGLRLIYFSYDVKMKEKGDIPEGYSVSREKKERFSLILESASTNQTSMYLCASSWADGELFFGEGSRLTVL.

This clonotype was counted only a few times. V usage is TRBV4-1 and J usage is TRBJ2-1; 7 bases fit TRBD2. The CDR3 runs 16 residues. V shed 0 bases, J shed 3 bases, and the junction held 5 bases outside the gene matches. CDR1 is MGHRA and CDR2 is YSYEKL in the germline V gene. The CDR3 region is CASSQDWASGYNEQFF. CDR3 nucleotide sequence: TGCGCCAGCAGCCAAGATTGGGCTAGCGGCTACAATGAGCAGTTCTTC.

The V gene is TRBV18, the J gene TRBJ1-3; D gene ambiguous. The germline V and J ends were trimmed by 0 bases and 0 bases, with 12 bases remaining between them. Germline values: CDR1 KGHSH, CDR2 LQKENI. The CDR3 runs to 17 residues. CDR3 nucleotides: TGTGCCAGCTCACCACCGAGTTACGGCAACTCTGGAAACACCATATATTTT. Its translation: CASSPPSYGNSGNTIYF.

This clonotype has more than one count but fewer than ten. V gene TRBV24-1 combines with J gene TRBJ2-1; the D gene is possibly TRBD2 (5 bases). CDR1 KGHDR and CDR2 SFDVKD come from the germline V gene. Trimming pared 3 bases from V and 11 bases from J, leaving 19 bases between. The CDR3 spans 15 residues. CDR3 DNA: TGTGCCACCAGTGATACCTCTTCAGCCCGGAGGAAGCAGTTCTTC. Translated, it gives CATSDTSSARRKQFF.

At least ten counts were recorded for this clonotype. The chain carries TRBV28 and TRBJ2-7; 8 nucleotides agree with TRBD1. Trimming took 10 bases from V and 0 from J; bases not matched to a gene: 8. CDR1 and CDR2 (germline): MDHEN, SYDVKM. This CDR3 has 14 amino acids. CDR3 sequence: CATKGQDSSYEQYF. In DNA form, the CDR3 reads TGTGCCACCAAGGGACAGGATAGCTCCTACGAGCAGTACTTC.

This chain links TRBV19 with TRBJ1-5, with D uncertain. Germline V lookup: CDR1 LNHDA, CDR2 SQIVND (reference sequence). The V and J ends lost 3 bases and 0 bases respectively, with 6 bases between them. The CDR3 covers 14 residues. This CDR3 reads CASSIWDSNQPQHF. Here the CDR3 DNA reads TGTGCCAGTAGTATTTGGGATAGCAATCAGCCCCAGCATTTT.

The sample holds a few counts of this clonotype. Here the CDR3 reads CASRSIYGYTF. The CDR3 DNA sequence: TGTGCCAGCAGGTCTATATATGGCTACACCTTC. This rearrangement joins TRBV12-3 or TRBV12-4 to TRBJ1-2; no firm D call. The CDR3 length is 11 residues. The germline V and J ends were trimmed by 6 bases and 5 bases, with 7 bases remaining between them.

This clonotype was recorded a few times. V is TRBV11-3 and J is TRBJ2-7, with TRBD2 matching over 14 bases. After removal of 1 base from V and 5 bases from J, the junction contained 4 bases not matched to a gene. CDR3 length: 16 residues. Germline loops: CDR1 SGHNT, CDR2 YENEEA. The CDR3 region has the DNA TGTGCCAGCAGCTTAGTGGGACTAGCGGGAGCCCACGAGCAGTACTTC. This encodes CASSLVGLAGAHEQYF.

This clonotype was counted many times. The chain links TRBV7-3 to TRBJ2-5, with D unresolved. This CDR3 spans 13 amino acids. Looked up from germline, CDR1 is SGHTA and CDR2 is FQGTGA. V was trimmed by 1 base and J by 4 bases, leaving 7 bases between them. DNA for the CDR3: TGTGCCAGCAGCTTAATAGACGGAGAGACCCAGTACTTC. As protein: CASSLIDGETQYF.

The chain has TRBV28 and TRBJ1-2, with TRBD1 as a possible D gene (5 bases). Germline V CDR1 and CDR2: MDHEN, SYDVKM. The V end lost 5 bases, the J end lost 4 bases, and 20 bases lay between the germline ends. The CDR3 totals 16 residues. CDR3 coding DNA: TGTGCCAGCAGTCAATCGGGGAGAGGGGCACCCTATGGCTACACCTTC. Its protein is CASSQSGRGAPYGYTF.

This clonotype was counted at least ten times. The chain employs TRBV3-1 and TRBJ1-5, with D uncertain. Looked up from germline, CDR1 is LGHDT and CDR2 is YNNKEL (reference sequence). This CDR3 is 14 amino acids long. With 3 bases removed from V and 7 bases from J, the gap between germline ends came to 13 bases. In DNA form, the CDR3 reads TGTGCCAGCAGCCAGGCGGTCGGATCCCAGCCCCAGCATTTT. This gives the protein CASSQAVGSQPQHF.

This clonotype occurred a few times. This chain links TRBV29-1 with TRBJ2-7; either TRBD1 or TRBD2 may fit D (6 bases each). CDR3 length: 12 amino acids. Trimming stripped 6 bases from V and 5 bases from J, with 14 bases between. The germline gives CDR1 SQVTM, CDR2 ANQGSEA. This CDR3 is CSVGTGDNEQYF. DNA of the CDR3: TGCAGCGTCGGAACGGGGGACAACGAGCAGTACTTC.

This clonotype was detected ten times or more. CDR3 bases: TGTGCCAGCAGTTTTCTTAGAGGGGGCCCAGAGACCCAGTACTTC. Translation gives CASSFLRGGPETQYF. V usage is TRBV28 and J usage is TRBJ2-5; 7 positions match TRBD1. V gave up 3 bases and J gave up 4 bases; unmatched junction bases: 8. The CDR3 consists of 15 residues. Germline assignment: CDR1 MDHEN and CDR2 SYDVKM.

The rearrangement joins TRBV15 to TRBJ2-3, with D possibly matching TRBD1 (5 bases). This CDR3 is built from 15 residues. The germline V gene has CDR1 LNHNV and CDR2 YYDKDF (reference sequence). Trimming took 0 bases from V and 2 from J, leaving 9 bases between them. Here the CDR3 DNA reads TGTGCCACCAGCAGAGAGAAGGGGATCACAGATACGCAGTATTTT. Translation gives CATSREKGITDTQYF.

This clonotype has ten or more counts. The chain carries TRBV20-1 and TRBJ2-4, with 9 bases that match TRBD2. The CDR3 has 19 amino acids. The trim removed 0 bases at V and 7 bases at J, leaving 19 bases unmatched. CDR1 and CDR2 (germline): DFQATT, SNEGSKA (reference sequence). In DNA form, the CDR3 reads TGCAGTGCTAGAGATCCCCTTGCTGGACTAGCGAGGGGGGGGAACATTCAGTACTTC. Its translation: CSARDPLAGLARGGNIQYF.

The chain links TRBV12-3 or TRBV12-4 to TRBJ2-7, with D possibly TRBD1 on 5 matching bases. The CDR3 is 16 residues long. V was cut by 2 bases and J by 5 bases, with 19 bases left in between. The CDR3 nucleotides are TGTGCCAGCAGTTTATATCCCGACAGTCCGGACCACGAGCAGTACTTC. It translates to CASSLYPDSPDHEQYF.

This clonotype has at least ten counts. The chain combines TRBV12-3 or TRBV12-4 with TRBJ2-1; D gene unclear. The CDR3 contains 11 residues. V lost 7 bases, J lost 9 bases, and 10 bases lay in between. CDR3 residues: CASTQSSEQFF. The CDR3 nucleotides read TGTGCCAGCACCCAAAGCAGTGAGCAGTTCTTC.

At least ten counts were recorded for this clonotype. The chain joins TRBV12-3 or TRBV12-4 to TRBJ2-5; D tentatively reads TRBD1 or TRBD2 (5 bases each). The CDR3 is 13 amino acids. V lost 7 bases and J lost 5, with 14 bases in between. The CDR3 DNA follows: TGTGCCAGCACCCCATCGGGGCAGGAGACCCAGTACTTC. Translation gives CASTPSGQETQYF.

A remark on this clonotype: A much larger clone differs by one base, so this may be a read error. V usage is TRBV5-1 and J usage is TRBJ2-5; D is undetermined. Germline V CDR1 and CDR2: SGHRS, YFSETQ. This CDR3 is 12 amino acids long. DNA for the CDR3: TGCGCCAGCATCTTGACGGGTCAAACCCAGTACTTC. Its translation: CASILTGQTQYF.

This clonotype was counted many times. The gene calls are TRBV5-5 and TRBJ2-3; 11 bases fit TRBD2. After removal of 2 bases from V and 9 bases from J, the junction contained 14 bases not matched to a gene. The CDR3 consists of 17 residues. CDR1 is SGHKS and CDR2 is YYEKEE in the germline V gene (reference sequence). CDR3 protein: CASSFGPRVAGGETQYF. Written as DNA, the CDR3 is TGTGCCAGCAGCTTTGGGCCTAGGGTAGCGGGAGGGGAAACGCAGTATTTT.